The 32 T cell receptor beta chains reported below all come from one sample, sequenced in a study of blood T cell repertoires in COVID-19. TCRdb keeps only in-frame clones here, not all; method: immunoSEQ multiplex PCR. Of about 59,000 clones listed, around 85% are singletons. Sequenced material: peripheral blood. These receptors were collected from a human donor in a cohort sampled during active COVID-19.

The CDR3: CASSLFRSGLNEQFF. In DNA form, the CDR3 reads TGTGCCAGCAGCTTATTTAGGAGCGGGCTCAATGAGCAGTTCTTC. The rearrangement joins TRBV11-3 to TRBJ2-1; TRBD2 might be the D (6 bases). V dropped 2 bases and J dropped 6 bases, with 14 bases sitting between them. Germline values: CDR1 SGHNT, CDR2 YENEEA. The CDR3 contains 15 residues.

V is TRBV23-1 and J is TRBJ1-2; D might be TRBD1 (5 bases). TRBV23-1 belongs to the ORF category, with a function that is uncertain. Trimming took off 6 bases at V and 4 bases at J, with 15 bases between the two ends. The CDR3 totals 14 residues. The CDR3, as DNA: TGCGCCAGCAGCTCAACAGGACGGTGCTATGGCTACACCTTC. Translated, it gives CASSSTGRCYGYTF.

The chain links TRBV6-6 to TRBJ2-1; D may be TRBD2 (6 bases). The V gene lost 4 bases and the J gene lost 6 bases, with 16 bases spanning the gap. CDR3 length: 15 residues. Germline values: CDR1 MNHNY, CDR2 SVGAGI (reference sequence). CDR3 amino acids: CASSFTSLLGNEQFF. The CDR3 nucleotides are TGTGCCAGCAGTTTTACTAGCCTCTTAGGCAATGAGCAGTTCTTC.

This clone was seen more than once but under ten times. This rearrangement joins TRBV29-1 to TRBJ2-7; 7 bases line up with TRBD1. The CDR3 covers 13 residues. Trimming took 1 base from V and 4 from J; bases not matched to a gene: 4. CDR1 is SQVTM and CDR2 is ANQGSEA in the germline V gene. The CDR3 loop is CSVEVGTVYEQYF. For the CDR3, the DNA is TGCAGCGTTGAAGTGGGGACAGTATACGAGCAGTACTTC.

As concerns this clone: This specimen includes other DNA sequences encoding the same CDR3. The chain combines TRBV2 with TRBJ2-3; D gene unclear. CDR1 is SNHLY and CDR2 is FYNNEI in the germline V gene. Trimming stripped 6 bases from V and 2 bases from J, with 3 bases between. This CDR3 comprises 11 residues. As DNA, the CDR3 is TGTGCCAGCAGCTACACAGATACGCAGTATTTT. Protein product: CASSYTDTQYF.

The V and J genes are TRBV7-9 and TRBJ1-1; no firm D call. The CDR3 runs 16 residues. Germline V gives CDR1 SEHNR, CDR2 FQNEAQ (reference sequence). V lost 5 bases, J lost 4 bases, and 20 bases lay in between. CDR3 in DNA: TGTGCCAGCAGCCCCGAGGGAGGGCGGTTAGGCACTGAAGCTTTCTTT. It encodes CASSPEGGRLGTEAFF. Filled out from reference TRBV7-9 and TRBJ1-1, the complete variable domain reads DTGVSQNPRHKITKRGQNVTFRCDPISEHNRLYWYRQTLGQGPEFLTYFQNEAQLEKSRLLSDRFSAERPKGSFSTLEIQRTEQGDSAMYLCASSPEGGRLGTEAFFGQGTRLTVV.

The J gene is TRBJ2-1, the V gene TRBV4-2; a weak D match, TRBD1 (5 bases). Trimming stripped 2 bases from V and 8 bases from J, with 10 bases between. This CDR3 has 13 residues. The germline V gene encodes CDR1 LGHNA and CDR2 YNFKEQ. The CDR3 is CASSQPGPDEQFF. In DNA, the CDR3 is TGTGCCAGCAGCCAACCAGGGCCCGATGAGCAGTTCTTC.

J is TRBJ2-7 and V is TRBV3-1 (or the pseudogene TRBV3-2); 12 bases are a match to TRBD2. CDR3 length: 13 residues. Looked up from germline, CDR1 is LGHDT and CDR2 is YNNKEL (reference sequence). The ends lost 7 bases at V and 8 bases at J; junction bases unmatched: 6. The CDR3 is CASTLGLAGQQYF. Here the CDR3 DNA reads TGTGCCAGCACCCTAGGACTAGCGGGACAGCAGTACTTC.

This clone was recorded a few times. The J gene is TRBJ1-6, the V gene TRBV10-1; D might be TRBD1 (6 bases). CDR3 length: 19 residues. Germline V gene sequence: CDR1 WNHNN, CDR2 SYGVQD (reference sequence). The V and J ends lost 9 bases and 9 bases respectively, with 33 bases between them. CDR3 DNA: TGCGCCAGGACTATACCCCTTTACCACAGGGAGCGTCTAGGTTCACCCCTCCACTTT. Protein product: CARTIPLYHRERLGSPLHF.

The chain uses TRBV5-1 and TRBJ2-5; D not resolved. Germline V gene data show CDR1 as SGHRS and CDR2 as YFSETQ. Trimming shortened V by 0 bases and J by 12 bases, and 9 bases separated the two germline ends. The length of the CDR3 is 11 residues. CDR3 loop: CASSLGTVKYF. The CDR3 nucleotides read TGCGCCAGCAGCTTGGGTACGGTAAAGTACTTC.

The chain joins TRBV7-2 to TRBJ2-5, with 8 bases matching TRBD2. Per the germline V gene, CDR1 is SGHTA and CDR2 is FQGNSA. With 5 bases clipped from V and 5 bases from J, the junction kept 13 bases outside the gene matches. The CDR3 loop spans 16 amino acids. The CDR3 region is CASSPRSLSGSETQYF. CDR3 bases: TGTGCCAGCAGCCCCAGGTCTTTGAGCGGGAGCGAGACCCAGTACTTC. The entire variable domain, with the rest obtained from reference TRBV7-2 and TRBJ2-5, is as follows: GAGVSQSPSNKVTEKGKDVELRCDPISGHTALYWYRQSLGQGLEFLIYFQGNSAPDKSGLPSDRFSAERTGGSVSTLTIQRTQQEDSAVYLCASSPRSLSGSETQYFGPGTRLLVL.

The rearrangement uses TRBV5-4 and TRBJ2-2, with D maybe TRBD2 (6 bases). Germline lookup yields CDR1 SGHNT and CDR2 YYREEE (reference sequence). This CDR3 region has 14 residues. V was trimmed by 4 bases and J by 8 bases, leaving 15 bases between them. CDR3 sequence (DNA): TGTGCCAGCAGCGGGGACTTAGTCAGGGGGGAGCTGTTTTTT. Translating it yields CASSGDLVRGELFF.

The V gene is TRBV6-5, the J gene TRBJ1-3, with 7 positions matching TRBD1. V shed 6 bases, J shed 4 bases, and the junction held 6 bases outside the gene matches. This CDR3 region has 14 residues. Germline V gene sequence: CDR1 MNHEY, CDR2 SVGAGI. The CDR3, as DNA: TGTGCCAGCAGGCAAGAGGGACAGGGAAACACCATATATTTT. Amino acids: CASRQEGQGNTIYF.

V is TRBV4-3 and J is TRBJ2-7; perhaps TRBD1 as D (7 bases). Germline V lookup: CDR1 LGHNA, CDR2 YSLEER. The CDR3 is 16 amino acids. V was trimmed by 0 bases and J by 3 bases, leaving 15 bases between them. CDR3 nucleotide sequence: TGCGCCAGCAGCCAAGATCAGCCAGGGGGGATCTACGAGCAGTACTTC. Its protein is CASSQDQPGGIYEQYF.

The rearrangement links TRBV14 to TRBJ1-2; D not certain. With 5 bases removed from V and 2 bases from J, the gap between germline ends came to 9 bases. This CDR3 region has 13 residues. Germline CDR1 and CDR2: SGHDN and FVKESK. The CDR3 DNA sequence: TGTGCCAGCAGCTCCCGAGGGAACTATGGCTACACCTTC. It codes for CASSSRGNYGYTF.

The chain carries TRBV19 and TRBJ2-7; D is perhaps TRBD1 (5 bases). CDR1 is LNHDA, CDR2 SQIVND, per germline (reference sequence). Trimming cost V 3 bases and J 3 bases, with 12 bases left between them. This CDR3 has 14 amino acids. The DNA for the CDR3 is TGTGCCAGTAGTATCCGACCAGGGAACTACGAGCAGTACTTC. Its protein product is CASSIRPGNYEQYF.

On this clone itself: Other DNA sequences in this specimen translate into the identical CDR3. V gene TRBV28 combines with J gene TRBJ2-2, with TRBD2 matching over 14 bases. In germline, CDR1 is MDHEN, CDR2 SYDVKM. J gave up 6 bases and V 4 bases, and 7 bases lay outside the gene matches. There are 17 residues in the CDR3. CDR3 residues: CASSSLRLAGGAGELFF. The CDR3 DNA reads TGTGCCAGCAGTTCTCTCCGACTAGCGGGGGGGGCCGGGGAGCTGTTTTTT.

This rearrangement joins TRBV6-5 to TRBJ1-5; 9 positions match TRBD1. The CDR3 is made up of 14 amino acids. The germline gives CDR1 MNHEY, CDR2 SVGAGI. V dropped 6 bases and J dropped 5; count of bases not matched to a gene: 5. Here the CDR3 DNA reads TGTGCCAGCAGCAACAGGGGGCGCGATCAGCCCCAGCATTTT. Translated, it gives CASSNRGRDQPQHF.

In this sample, this clone turned up a few times. This chain joins TRBV6-5 and TRBJ2-1; TRBD2 might be the D (5 bases). The V gene's germline CDR1 is MNHEY and CDR2 SVGAGI. This CDR3 is 11 amino acids long. The chain's CDR3 is CLKGVKNEQFF. In DNA form, the CDR3 reads TGTTTGAAGGGAGTAAAGAATGAGCAGTTCTTC.

This rearrangement joins TRBV19 to TRBJ2-1; D call uncertain. This CDR3 has 13 residues. Germline V CDR1 and CDR2: LNHDA, SQIVND (reference sequence). V shed 8 bases and J shed 4 bases, with 12 bases lying between them. The CDR3 protein is CASGETEYNEQFF. The CDR3 DNA is TGTGCCAGTGGAGAGACGGAATACAATGAGCAGTTCTTC.

This chain uses TRBV27 with TRBJ2-1, with TRBD1 identical over 8 bases. The V and J ends lost 3 bases and 7 bases, in that order; junction bases with no gene match: 5. CDR3 length equals 14 residues. CDR1 is MNHEY and CDR2 is SMNVEV in the germline V gene (reference sequence). CDR3 bases: TGTGCCAGCAGTTTCCTTGGACAGGGAAATGAGCAGTTCTTC. It yields the protein CASSFLGQGNEQFF.

The rearrangement uses TRBV7-9 and TRBJ2-7, with TRBD2 as a possible D gene (5 bases). V gave up 1 base and J gave up 2 bases, with 9 bases separating them. The V gene's germline CDR1 is SEHNR and CDR2 FQNEAQ (reference sequence). CDR3 length equals 14 residues. CDR3 in DNA: TGTGCCAGCAGCTTAGTAGGGAGAGCCTACGAGCAGTACTTC. Protein sequence: CASSLVGRAYEQYF.

This clone was detected a few times. The chain is built from TRBV7-9 and TRBJ2-6; 7 bases align to TRBD2. The V and J ends lost 5 bases and 0 bases, in that order; junction bases with no gene match: 4. Germline assignment: CDR1 SEHNR and CDR2 FQNEAQ (reference sequence). This CDR3 spans 16 amino acids. The CDR3 DNA is TGTGCCAGCAGCCCATCTAGCGGCTCTGGGGCCAACGTCCTGACTTTC. Amino acid sequence: CASSPSSGSGANVLTF.

The CDR3 here is CATTWGQTNYGYTF. CDR3 nucleotides: TGTGCCACCACCTGGGGGCAGACAAACTATGGCTACACCTTC. The chain recombines TRBV6-5 with TRBJ1-2; D may be TRBD1 (6 bases). The CDR3 runs 14 residues. Trimming took off 10 bases at V and 2 bases at J, with 17 bases between the two ends. Germline V gene data show CDR1 as MNHEY and CDR2 as SVGAGI.

The rearrangement joins TRBV20-1 to TRBJ2-1; a possible D gene is TRBD2 (6 bases). Trimming removed 7 bases at V and 12 bases at J, with 13 bases between. Germline CDR1 and CDR2: DFQATT and SNEGSKA (reference sequence). This CDR3 has 10 residues. In DNA form, the CDR3 reads TGCAGTGTGGGAGTGGGGGGGCAGTTCTTC. Translated: CSVGVGGQFF.

This clone was seen once. The V and J genes are TRBV14 and TRBJ1-1, with 8 positions matching TRBD1. The CDR3 consists of 16 residues. V gave up 0 bases and J gave up 10 bases; unmatched junction bases: 13. Germline CDR1 SGHDN, CDR2 FVKESK. The CDR3, as DNA: TGTGCCAGCAGCCAAGAAAGGGGCAGGGGGCTGGTCGGAGCTTTCTTT. It translates to CASSQERGRGLVGAFF. Supplemented by reference TRBV14 and TRBJ1-1, the full variable domain reads EAGVTQFPSHSVIEKGQTVTLRCDPISGHDNLYWYRRVMGKEIKFLLHFVKESKQDESGMPNNRFLAERTGGTYSTLKVQPAELEDSGVYFCASSQERGRGLVGAFFGQGTRLTVV.

This clone appeared a few times. This chain connects TRBV7-2 to TRBJ1-5, with D perhaps matching TRBD1 (6 bases). Germline CDR1 reads SGHTA; CDR2 reads FQGNSA. CDR3 length: 17 residues. V lost 2 bases and J 0 bases, leaving 14 bases between the germline ends. In DNA form, the CDR3 reads TGTGCCAGCAGCTTAATGCCCACAGGGTATAGCAATCAGCCCCAGCATTTT. This translates into CASSLMPTGYSNQPQHF.

This chain joins TRBV3-1 (or the pseudogene TRBV3-2) and TRBJ2-7; perhaps TRBD2 as D (5 bases). Germline V CDR1 and CDR2: LGHDT, YNNKEL (reference sequence). Between the trimmed V and J ends, which lost 1 base and 0 bases, there was a span of 7 bases. The CDR3 is 14 amino acids. CDR3 nucleotide sequence: TGTGCCAGCAGCCAAGTACGGGACTCCTACGAGCAGTACTTC. It is translated as CASSQVRDSYEQYF.

This chain links TRBV7-2 with TRBJ1-1, with TRBD1 matching over 8 bases. Looked up from germline, CDR1 is SGHTA and CDR2 is FQGNSA. The CDR3 spans 14 residues. The trim removed 5 bases at V and 3 bases at J, leaving 5 bases unmatched. The CDR3 region has the DNA TGTGCCAGCAGCGCCGGACAGGGACACACTGAAGCTTTCTTT. It translates to CASSAGQGHTEAFF.

This clone was counted a single time. The rearrangement joins TRBV2 to TRBJ2-3, with D possibly matching TRBD1 (5 bases). Germline V gives CDR1 SNHLY, CDR2 FYNNEI. The CDR3 covers 15 residues. Trimming took 6 bases from V and 1 from J, leaving 14 bases between them. CDR3 sequence reads: CASSQGFLRTDTQYF. CDR3 bases: TGTGCCAGCAGCCAGGGATTCCTACGCACAGATACGCAGTATTTT.

The chain couples TRBV24-1 to TRBJ1-2, with 8 bases fitting TRBD1. V dropped 5 bases and J dropped 3; count of bases not matched to a gene: 10. The CDR3 totals 16 residues. Germline V gene sequence: CDR1 KGHDR, CDR2 SFDVKD. Written as DNA, the CDR3 is TGTGCCACCAGTGCGGGGACAGGTCGTCCCGACTATGGCTACACCTTC. It specifies CATSAGTGRPDYGYTF.

The J gene is TRBJ2-1, the V gene TRBV24-1; 8 positions agree with TRBD1. The CDR3 has 14 amino acids. The germline CDR1 and CDR2 sequences are KGHDR and SFDVKD. Germline trimming cut 0 bases from V and 7 bases from J; bases unmatched to any gene: 1. CDR3 DNA: TGTGCCACCAGTGATTTGACAGGGGGGAATGAGCAGTTCTTC. Protein: CATSDLTGGNEQFF.